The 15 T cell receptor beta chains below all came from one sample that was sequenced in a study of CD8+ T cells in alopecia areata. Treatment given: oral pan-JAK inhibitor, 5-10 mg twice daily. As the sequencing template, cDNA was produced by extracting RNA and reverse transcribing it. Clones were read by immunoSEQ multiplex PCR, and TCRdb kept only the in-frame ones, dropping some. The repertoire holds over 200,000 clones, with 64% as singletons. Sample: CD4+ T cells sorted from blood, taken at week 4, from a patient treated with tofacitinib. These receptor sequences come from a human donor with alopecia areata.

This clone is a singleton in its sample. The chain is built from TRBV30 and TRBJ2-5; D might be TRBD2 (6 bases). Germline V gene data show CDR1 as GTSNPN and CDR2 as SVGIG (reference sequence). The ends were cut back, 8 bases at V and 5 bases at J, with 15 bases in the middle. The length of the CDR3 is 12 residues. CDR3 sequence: CASHGGSETQYF. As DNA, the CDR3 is TGTGCCAGTCATGGGGGGTCGGAGACCCAGTACTTC.

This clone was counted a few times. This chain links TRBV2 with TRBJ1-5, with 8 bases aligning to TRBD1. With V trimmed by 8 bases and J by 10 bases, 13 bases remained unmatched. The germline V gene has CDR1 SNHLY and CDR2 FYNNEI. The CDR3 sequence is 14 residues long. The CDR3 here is CASRGGTGGGPQHF. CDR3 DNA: TGTGCCAGCCGAGGGGGGACAGGAGGGGGCCCCCAGCATTTT.

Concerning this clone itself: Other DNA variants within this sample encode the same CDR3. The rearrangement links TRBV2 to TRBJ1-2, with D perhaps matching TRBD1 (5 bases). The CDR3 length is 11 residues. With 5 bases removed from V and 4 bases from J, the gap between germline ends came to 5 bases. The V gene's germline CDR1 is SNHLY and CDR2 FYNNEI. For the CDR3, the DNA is TGTGCCAGCAGTCAGGGCTATGGCTACACCTTC. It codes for CASSQGYGYTF.

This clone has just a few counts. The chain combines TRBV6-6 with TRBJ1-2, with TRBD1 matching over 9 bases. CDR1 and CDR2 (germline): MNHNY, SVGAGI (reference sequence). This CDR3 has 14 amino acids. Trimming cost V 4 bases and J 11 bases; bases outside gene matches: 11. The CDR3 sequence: CASSSAPGTGNYTF. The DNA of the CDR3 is TGTGCCAGCAGTTCGGCCCCCGGGACAGGGAATTACACCTTC.

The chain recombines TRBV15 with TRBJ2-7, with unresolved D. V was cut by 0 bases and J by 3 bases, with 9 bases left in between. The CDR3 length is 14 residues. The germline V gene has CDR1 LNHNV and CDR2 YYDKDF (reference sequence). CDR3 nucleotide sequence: TGTGCCACCAGCAGAGATCAAGGGAACTACGAGCAGTACTTC. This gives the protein CATSRDQGNYEQYF.

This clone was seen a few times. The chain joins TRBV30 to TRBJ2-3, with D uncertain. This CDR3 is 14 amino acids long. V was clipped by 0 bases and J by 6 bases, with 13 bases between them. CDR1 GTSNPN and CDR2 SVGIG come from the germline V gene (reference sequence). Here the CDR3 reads CAWSVRLFEDTQYF. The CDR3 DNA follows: TGTGCCTGGAGTGTGAGGCTCTTCGAGGATACGCAGTATTTT.

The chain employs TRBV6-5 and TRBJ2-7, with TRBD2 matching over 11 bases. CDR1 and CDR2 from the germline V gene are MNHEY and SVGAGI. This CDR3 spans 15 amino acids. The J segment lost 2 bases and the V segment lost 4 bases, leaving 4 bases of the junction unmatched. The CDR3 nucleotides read TGTGCCAGCAGTTCCCTAGCGGGGGGCCCCTACGAGCAGTACTTC. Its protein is CASSSLAGGPYEQYF.

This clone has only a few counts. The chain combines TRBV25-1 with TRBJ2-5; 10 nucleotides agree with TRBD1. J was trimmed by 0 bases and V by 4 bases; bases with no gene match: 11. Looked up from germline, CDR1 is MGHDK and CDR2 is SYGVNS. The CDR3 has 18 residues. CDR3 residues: CASSGLPGTGENQETQYF. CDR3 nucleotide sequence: TGTGCCAGCAGTGGGCTGCCAGGGACAGGGGAAAACCAAGAGACCCAGTACTTC.

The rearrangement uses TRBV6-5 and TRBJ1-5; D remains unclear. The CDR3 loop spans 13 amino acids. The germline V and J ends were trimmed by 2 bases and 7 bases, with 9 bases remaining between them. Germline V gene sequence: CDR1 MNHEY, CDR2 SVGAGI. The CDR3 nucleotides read TGTGCCAGCAGTTACACACCGGGGCAGCCCCAGCATTTT. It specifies CASSYTPGQPQHF.

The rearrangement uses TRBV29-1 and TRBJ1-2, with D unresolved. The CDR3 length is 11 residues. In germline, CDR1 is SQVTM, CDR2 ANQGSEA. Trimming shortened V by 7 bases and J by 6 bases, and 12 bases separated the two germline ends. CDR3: CSALAPDGYTF. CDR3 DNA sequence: TGCAGCGCCCTTGCCCCTGATGGCTACACCTTC. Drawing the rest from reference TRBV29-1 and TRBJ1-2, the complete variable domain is SAVISQKPSRDICQRGTSLTIQCQVDSQVTMMFWYRQQPGQSLTLIATANQGSEATYESGFVIDKFPISRPNLTFSTLTVSNMSPEDSSIYLCSALAPDGYTFGSGTRLTVV.

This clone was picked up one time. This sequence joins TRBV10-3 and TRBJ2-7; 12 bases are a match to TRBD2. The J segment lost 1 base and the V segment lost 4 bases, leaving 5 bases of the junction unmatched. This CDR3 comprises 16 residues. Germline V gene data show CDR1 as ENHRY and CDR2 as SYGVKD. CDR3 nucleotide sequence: TGTGCCATCAGTGGAACTAGCGGGGGGCCTTCCTACGAGCAGTACTTC. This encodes CAISGTSGGPSYEQYF.

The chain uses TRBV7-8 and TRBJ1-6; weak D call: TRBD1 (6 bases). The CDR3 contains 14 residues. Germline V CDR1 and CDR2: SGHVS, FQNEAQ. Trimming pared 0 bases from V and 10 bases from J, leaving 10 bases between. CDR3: CASSLAHGGSPLHF. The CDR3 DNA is TGTGCCAGCAGCTTAGCGCATGGGGGCTCACCCCTCCACTTT. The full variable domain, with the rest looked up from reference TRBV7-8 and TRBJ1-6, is GAGVSQSPRYKVAKRGQDVALRCDPISGHVSLFWYQQALGQGPEFLTYFQNEAQLDKSGLPSDRFFAERPEGSVSTLKIQRTQQEDSAVYLCASSLAHGGSPLHFGNGTRLTVT.

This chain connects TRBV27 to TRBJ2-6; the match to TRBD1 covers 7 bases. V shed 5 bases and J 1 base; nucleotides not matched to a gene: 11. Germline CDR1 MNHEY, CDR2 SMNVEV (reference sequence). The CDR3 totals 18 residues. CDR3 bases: TGTGCCAGCAGTAAGACGGGACAGTTCCTTTCTGGGGCCAACGTCCTGACTTTC. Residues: CASSKTGQFLSGANVLTF.

This CDR3 reads CASSPSRGGAADTQYF. As DNA, the CDR3 is TGTGCCAGCAGCCCGTCGCGGGGGGGCGCGGCAGATACGCAGTATTTT. The chain is built from TRBV7-2 and TRBJ2-3; 9 nucleotides match TRBD2. Germline CDR1 is SGHTA and CDR2 is FQGNSA. The CDR3 has 16 amino acids. Trimming took 5 bases from V and 4 from J; bases not matched to a gene: 10. Combining the CDR3 with reference TRBV7-2 and TRBJ2-3 gives the whole variable domain GAGVSQSPSNKVTEKGKDVELRCDPISGHTALYWYRQSLGQGLEFLIYFQGNSAPDKSGLPSDRFSAERTGGSVSTLTIQRTQQEDSAVYLCASSPSRGGAADTQYFGPGTRLTVL.

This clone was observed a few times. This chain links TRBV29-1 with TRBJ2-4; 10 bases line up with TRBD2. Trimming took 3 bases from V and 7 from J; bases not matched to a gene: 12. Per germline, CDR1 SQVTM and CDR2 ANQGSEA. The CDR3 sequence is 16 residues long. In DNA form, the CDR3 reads TGCAGCGTTGATGGGGCTAGCGGGGGTCTTGGGAACATTCAGTACTTC. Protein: CSVDGASGGLGNIQYF.